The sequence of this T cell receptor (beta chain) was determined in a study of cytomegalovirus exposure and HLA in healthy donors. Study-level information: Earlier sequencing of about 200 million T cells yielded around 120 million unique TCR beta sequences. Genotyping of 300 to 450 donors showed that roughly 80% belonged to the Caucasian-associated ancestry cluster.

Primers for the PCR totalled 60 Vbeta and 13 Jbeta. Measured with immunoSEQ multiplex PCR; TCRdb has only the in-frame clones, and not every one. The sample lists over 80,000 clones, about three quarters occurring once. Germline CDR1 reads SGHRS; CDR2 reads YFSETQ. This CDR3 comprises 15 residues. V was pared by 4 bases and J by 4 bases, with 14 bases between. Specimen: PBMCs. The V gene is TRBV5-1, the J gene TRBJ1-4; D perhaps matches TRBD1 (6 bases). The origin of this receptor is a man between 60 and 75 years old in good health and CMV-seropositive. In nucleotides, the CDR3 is TGCGCCAGCAGCCTCGCGGGGGCCATTAATGAAAAACTGTTTTTT. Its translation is CASSLAGAINEKLFF.